The 4 T cell receptor beta chains listed next were all sequenced from one sample in a study of cytomegalovirus exposure and HLA in healthy donors. Measured with immunoSEQ multiplex PCR; TCRdb has only the in-frame clones, and not every one. The data show over 250,000 clones, roughly 90% seen once. The sample consisted of PBMCs. These TCRs come from a woman in her twenties or thirties in good health and CMV-seropositive.

The chain combines TRBV6-5 with TRBJ2-7, with D possibly being TRBD2 (5 bases). CDR3 size: 14 residues. The germline V and J ends were trimmed by 6 bases and 5 bases, with 17 bases remaining between them. Germline loops: CDR1 MNHEY, CDR2 SVGAGI. For the CDR3, the DNA is TGTGCCAGCAGAACGGTGAGGGATTCCCACGAGCAGTACTTC. Translating it yields CASRTVRDSHEQYF.

V usage is TRBV5-1 and J usage is TRBJ2-7, with TRBD1 matching over 8 bases. Germline trimming cut 3 bases from V and 7 bases from J; bases unmatched to any gene: 9. Germline CDR1 and CDR2: SGHRS and YFSETQ. The CDR3 extends over 14 amino acids. The CDR3 loop is CASSWGAGGNEQYF. DNA of the CDR3: TGCGCCAGCAGCTGGGGTGCAGGGGGCAATGAGCAGTACTTC.

The chain uses TRBV29-1 and TRBJ2-3; no clear D gene. V was trimmed by 4 bases and J by 6 bases, leaving 8 bases between them. The germline gives CDR1 SQVTM, CDR2 ANQGSEA. The CDR3 spans 11 residues. CDR3 region: CSVVRSDTQYF. Written as DNA, the CDR3 is TGCAGCGTTGTCCGATCCGATACGCAGTATTTT.

V gene TRBV4-3 combines with J gene TRBJ2-4; 9 bases line up with TRBD2. The germline V gene has CDR1 LGHNA and CDR2 YSLEER. V was pared by 0 bases and J by 0 bases, with 9 bases of the junction left unmatched. The length of the CDR3 is 19 residues. CDR3 residues: CASSQEGAVAGVAKNIQYF. The CDR3 DNA is TGCGCCAGCAGCCAAGAGGGGGCGGTAGCGGGGGTAGCCAAAAACATTCAGTACTTC.